A selection of T cell receptor beta chains follows, all from one sample in a study of T cells in Graves' hyperthyroidism and ophthalmopathy. TCRdb processed the multiplex PCR reads anew with MiXCR; each CDR3 protein has one entry. This table holds some 200,000 distinct CDR3 sequences, about a sixth found once. Specimen: blood. All receptors come from a man aged 50 to 60 with Graves' hyperthyroidism. CDR3s include the opening cysteine and the closing phenylalanine or tryptophan. A D gene is named only where the DNA matches it firmly. Only some rows state a clone size, as once, few, many or a class for expanded clones.

>many|TRBV12-3/TRBV12-4|TRBJ1-1|.
TGTGCCAGCAGTCCCACGGCGAACACTGAAGCTTTCTTT
CASSPTANTEAFF
>.|TRBV5-1|TRBJ2-3|.
TGCGCCAGCAGAGCGACAGGTGGCCCCTCCCCAGATACGCAGTATTTT
CASRATGGPSPDTQYF
>.|TRBV5-8|TRBJ2-1|.
TGTGCCAGCAGCTTGGATTATGGCTACGGCTCTGGGCAGTTCTTC
CASSLDYGYGSGQFF
>many|TRBV20-1|TRBJ2-7|.
TGCAGTGCTAGAGAGTCGACCGCCTACGAGCAGTACTTC
CSARESTAYEQYF
>many|TRBV5-5|TRBJ1-1|.
TGTGCCAGCAGCACAGCGCTGAACACTGAAGCTTTCTTT
CASSTALNTEAFF
>.|TRBV7-2|TRBJ2-5|.
TGTGCCAGCAGCTCATCGGGGCTGGAGACCCAGTACTTC
CASSSSGLETQYF
>many|TRBV3-1|TRBJ2-7|.
TGTGCCAGCAGCCAAGGAAGCTCCTACGAGCAGTACTTC
CASSQGSSYEQYF
>once|TRBV11-3|TRBJ2-7|.
TGTGCCAGCGGACCCTACCGCGGACGAGAGCAGTACTTC
CASGPYRGREQYF
>many|TRBV20-1|TRBJ2-7|TRBD1
TGCAGTGCTAGAGATACGGGACAGGGTGCCCACGAGCAGTACTTC
CSARDTGQGAHEQYF
>many|TRBV10-3|TRBJ2-7|.
TGTGCCATCAGTGACGGCAGCCGAGCCTCCTACGAGCAGTACTTC
CAISDGSRASYEQYF